Below are 29 T cell receptor beta chains sequenced from a single sample in a study of T cell responses to AZD1222 COVID-19 vaccine. TCRdb's copy holds only in-frame clones and misses some; the assay was immunoSEQ multiplex PCR. The sample has 150,000 to 200,000 clones, around 94% seen once. The sequences come from peripheral blood, collected on day 0 of AZD1222 vaccination. The origin of the receptors is an adult in good health.

V is TRBV29-1 and J is TRBJ1-2; unclear D gene. This CDR3 is built from 15 residues. Germline V CDR1 and CDR2: SQVTM, ANQGSEA. V was pared by 0 bases and J by 3 bases, with 14 bases between. The CDR3 DNA reads TGCAGCGTTGAAGAAGAGGTGGCGTCCTACTATGGCTACACCTTC. It specifies CSVEEEVASYYGYTF.

This chain uses TRBV18 with TRBJ1-5; D unresolved. The CDR3 length is 13 residues. Looked up from germline, CDR1 is KGHSH and CDR2 is LQKENI. Trimming shortened V by 4 bases and J by 7 bases, and 11 bases separated the two germline ends. DNA for the CDR3: TGTGCCAGCTCACAAATTGGTGAGCAGCCCCAGCATTTT. Its protein is CASSQIGEQPQHF.

This chain links TRBV7-9 with TRBJ2-1; 10 positions match TRBD2. Germline V gives CDR1 SEHNR, CDR2 FQNEAQ (reference sequence). V shed 5 bases and J 2 bases; nucleotides not matched to a gene: 3. This CDR3 region has 15 residues. The CDR3 protein is CASSPSGSPYNEQFF. CDR3 bases: TGTGCCAGCAGCCCTAGCGGGAGTCCCTACAATGAGCAGTTCTTC.

This chain connects TRBV6-5 to TRBJ1-2; D may be TRBD1 (6 bases). This CDR3 contains 16 residues. Looked up from germline, CDR1 is MNHEY and CDR2 is SVGAGI. V was clipped by 2 bases and J by 1 base, with 14 bases between them. The CDR3 sequence: CASSYDGQGRNYGYTF. CDR3 in DNA: TGTGCCAGCAGTTACGACGGTCAGGGGCGTAACTATGGCTACACCTTC.

The chain uses TRBV5-4 and TRBJ1-2; possible D gene TRBD1, 6 bases. Germline assignment: CDR1 SGHNT and CDR2 YYREEE (reference sequence). V was pared by 4 bases and J by 10 bases, with 20 bases between. The CDR3 spans 14 residues. In nucleotides, the CDR3 is TGTGCCAGCAGCCCTGAGCCGGGACATACCCTCTACACCTTC. Its protein is CASSPEPGHTLYTF.

This clone showed up just once. The rearrangement joins TRBV15 to TRBJ1-1; 9 bases align to TRBD1. The CDR3 length is 14 residues. Trimming removed 6 bases from V and 4 bases from J; junction bases left unmatched: 6. Germline V gene data show CDR1 as LNHNV and CDR2 as YYDKDF (reference sequence). CDR3 in DNA: TGTGCCACCAGACATGGACAGGGGTTCACTGAAGCTTTCTTT. Residues: CATRHGQGFTEAFF. Full variable domain (rest looked up from reference TRBV15 and TRBJ1-1): DAMVIQNPRYQVTQFGKPVTLSCSQTLNHNVMYWYQQKSSQAPKLLFHYYDKDFNNEADTPDNFQSRRPNTSFCFLDIRSPGLGDTAMYLCATRHGQGFTEAFFGQGTRLTVV.

Points on this clone: A much larger clone lies one base from this, so it may be a read error. This chain connects TRBV3-1 (or the pseudogene TRBV3-2) to TRBJ2-2, with 7 bases aligning to TRBD1. Per germline, CDR1 LGHDT and CDR2 YNNKEL (reference sequence). V lost 4 bases to trimming and J lost 3 bases; unmatched junction nucleotides: 5. The CDR3 spans 15 residues. The CDR3 nucleotides read TGTGCCAGCAGCCTAGGGGACAGTTACACCGGGGAGCTGTTTTTT. Translated: CASSLGDSYTGELFF.

This chain joins TRBV7-6 and TRBJ1-3; no clear D. Deletions cut 1 base from V and 1 base from J, with 11 bases between. This CDR3 has 16 residues. Germline lookup yields CDR1 SGHVS and CDR2 FNYEAQ. The CDR3 nucleotides are TGTGCCAGCAGCTTAGTTGAAGGAGGATCTGGAAACACCATATATTTT. Its protein is CASSLVEGGSGNTIYF.

The rearrangement links TRBV5-1 to TRBJ1-1; tentative D call: TRBD1 (6 bases). V gave up 4 bases and J gave up 6 bases, with 19 bases separating them. This CDR3 is 15 amino acids long. Germline CDR1 is SGHRS and CDR2 is YFSETQ. Here the CDR3 DNA reads TGCGCCAGCAGCCGGGCAGGCGCAGGGGATTCTGAAGCTTTCTTT. Residues: CASSRAGAGDSEAFF.

This rearrangement joins TRBV11-2 to TRBJ2-1; 8 positions match TRBD2. Losses at the gene ends were 5 bases for V and 0 bases for J; bases not matched to a gene: 6. The CDR3 totals 16 residues. In germline, CDR1 is SGHAT, CDR2 FQNNGV. The CDR3 sequence is CASSVRGGSSYNEQFF. The DNA of the CDR3 is TGTGCCAGCAGCGTACGCGGGGGGAGCTCCTACAATGAGCAGTTCTTC.

The DNA of the CDR3 is TGTGCCAGCGGCCCTACCGGGGAGCTGTTTTTT. Translating it yields CASGPTGELFF. V usage is TRBV6-5 and J usage is TRBJ2-2, with D uncertain. V shed 8 bases and J shed 5 bases, with 6 bases lying between them. Per the germline V gene, CDR1 is MNHEY and CDR2 is SVGAGI. This CDR3 has 11 residues.

The V gene is TRBV6-5, the J gene TRBJ1-1; no clear D gene. V dropped 3 bases and J dropped 5 bases, with 7 bases sitting between them. Germline V CDR1 and CDR2: MNHEY, SVGAGI. This CDR3 has 12 residues. The CDR3 DNA sequence: TGTGCCAGCAGTTATGCCGGGACTGAAGCTTTCTTT. It codes for CASSYAGTEAFF.

The chain recombines TRBV7-8 with TRBJ2-1, with 11 nucleotides matching TRBD2. Germline values: CDR1 SGHVS, CDR2 FQNEAQ. CDR3 length equals 15 residues. The junction had 9 bases not matched to a gene; V was cut back by 5 bases and J by 9 bases. The CDR3 bases are TGTGCCAGCAGCCGTTCCGGGACTAGCGGTACTGAGCAGTTCTTC. As protein: CASSRSGTSGTEQFF.

This sequence joins TRBV27 and TRBJ2-2; no firm D call. This CDR3 region has 12 residues. Germline V lookup: CDR1 MNHEY, CDR2 SMNVEV (reference sequence). V lost 4 bases and J lost 6, with 6 bases in between. The CDR3 nucleotides read TGTGCCAGCAGTTGGCTTCCCGGGGAGCTGTTTTTT. As protein: CASSWLPGELFF.

In this sample, this clone turned up a few times. Other DNA sequences in this sample translate to the same CDR3. J is TRBJ1-5 and V is TRBV6-2 or TRBV6-3; D is unclear. Germline CDR1 and CDR2: MNHEY and SVGEGT. The CDR3 has 14 residues. V lost 5 bases, J lost 2 bases, and 10 bases lay in between. CDR3 loop: CASSGPRGNQPQHF. The CDR3 DNA is TGTGCCAGCAGTGGGCCTCGGGGCAATCAGCCCCAGCATTTT.

The gene calls are TRBV7-9 and TRBJ1-1; no reliable D call. Trimming took 5 bases from V and 1 from J, leaving 14 bases between them. The germline V gene encodes CDR1 SEHNR and CDR2 FQNEAQ (reference sequence). This CDR3 comprises 15 residues. The CDR3 nucleotides read TGTGCCAGCAGCCCCGATCATCGAAAGAACACTGAAGCTTTCTTT. Its translation is CASSPDHRKNTEAFF. Drawing the rest from reference TRBV7-9 and TRBJ1-1, the complete variable domain is DTGVSQNPRHKITKRGQNVTFRCDPISEHNRLYWYRQTLGQGPEFLTYFQNEAQLEKSRLLSDRFSAERPKGSFSTLEIQRTEQGDSAMYLCASSPDHRKNTEAFFGQGTRLTVV.

The V and J genes are TRBV5-5 and TRBJ2-7; 10 bases are a match to TRBD1. This CDR3 contains 14 residues. After removal of 3 bases from V and 7 bases from J, the junction contained 7 bases not matched to a gene. Germline values: CDR1 SGHKS, CDR2 YYEKEE (reference sequence). The DNA for the CDR3 is TGTGCCAGCAGCTCCCGGGACAGGGGACAAGAGCAGTACTTC. It codes for CASSSRDRGQEQYF.

J is TRBJ2-7 and V is TRBV5-1, with 7 bases fitting TRBD1. CDR1 is SGHRS, CDR2 YFSETQ, per germline. The V segment lost 0 bases and the J segment 4 bases; nucleotides outside the gene matches: 10. This CDR3 has 16 residues. CDR3 nucleotide sequence: TGCGCCAGCAGCTTGGTAGGTTTAGGGGGCGGGTACGAGCAGTACTTC. It codes for CASSLVGLGGGYEQYF.

The chain carries TRBV10-3 and TRBJ1-1; unclear D gene. The germline gives CDR1 ENHRY, CDR2 SYGVKD. The germline V and J ends were trimmed by 6 bases and 1 base, with 12 bases remaining between them. This CDR3 is 14 amino acids long. This CDR3 is CAISGVGRNTEAFF. The CDR3 DNA is TGTGCCATCAGCGGGGTGGGGAGGAACACTGAAGCTTTCTTT.

This clone was recorded once. The rearrangement links TRBV7-9 to TRBJ2-2, with D unresolved. V gave up 6 bases and J gave up 3 bases, with 14 bases separating them. Germline CDR1 and CDR2: SEHNR and FQNEAQ (reference sequence). The CDR3 spans 15 residues. CDR3 protein: CASRPTGPDTGELFF. The CDR3 DNA sequence: TGTGCCAGCAGACCCACCGGGCCCGACACCGGGGAGCTGTTTTTT. Full variable domain (rest looked up from reference TRBV7-9 and TRBJ2-2): DTGVSQNPRHKITKRGQNVTFRCDPISEHNRLYWYRQTLGQGPEFLTYFQNEAQLEKSRLLSDRFSAERPKGSFSTLEIQRTEQGDSAMYLCASRPTGPDTGELFFGEGSRLTVL.

The chain couples TRBV12-3 or TRBV12-4 to TRBJ1-1; 7 bases are a match to TRBD1. V gave up 6 bases and J gave up 10 bases; unmatched junction bases: 8. The CDR3 is made up of 12 amino acids. The CDR3 bases are TGTGCCAGCAGCCAGGAGACAGGGAGAGCTTTCTTT. As protein: CASSQETGRAFF.

This clone is a singleton in its sample. The rearrangement uses TRBV6-5 and TRBJ2-7; weak D call: TRBD1 (5 bases). The CDR3 has 13 amino acids. Looked up from germline, CDR1 is MNHEY and CDR2 is SVGAGI. V was pared by 7 bases and J by 7 bases, with 17 bases between. The CDR3 spells CASIPDTHKEQYF. CDR3 DNA: TGTGCCAGCATTCCGGACACCCATAAGGAGCAGTACTTC.

This clone was observed a single time. The V and J genes are TRBV5-1 and TRBJ1-3, with 10 bases fitting TRBD1. The trim removed 1 base at V and 4 bases at J, leaving 14 bases unmatched. From germline, CDR1 is SGHRS and CDR2 YFSETQ. The CDR3 is 19 residues long. For the CDR3, the DNA is TGCGCCAGCAGCTTGACCGGGACAGGGGTCATGGGTACCGGAAACACCATATATTTT. It yields the protein CASSLTGTGVMGTGNTIYF.

The rearrangement links TRBV9 to TRBJ1-3; 7 bases align to TRBD1. CDR3 size: 15 residues. Germline loops: CDR1 SGDLS, CDR2 YYNGEE. With 4 bases clipped from V and 1 base from J, the junction kept 5 bases outside the gene matches. The DNA for the CDR3 is TGTGCCAGCAGCCGACAGGGCCCGTCTGGAAACACCATATATTTT. This codes for CASSRQGPSGNTIYF.

The chain uses TRBV15 and TRBJ2-2, with 7 bases identical to TRBD2. Germline-derived CDR1 and CDR2 are LNHNV and YYDKDF (reference sequence). V was pared by 6 bases and J by 1 base, with 2 bases of the junction left unmatched. This CDR3 is built from 14 residues. In DNA, the CDR3 is TGTGCCACCAGTCCGGGAGGGAACACCGGGGAGCTGTTTTTT. As protein: CATSPGGNTGELFF. The full variable domain, with the rest looked up from reference TRBV15 and TRBJ2-2, is DAMVIQNPRYQVTQFGKPVTLSCSQTLNHNVMYWYQQKSSQAPKLLFHYYDKDFNNEADTPDNFQSRRPNTSFCFLDIRSPGLGDTAMYLCATSPGGNTGELFFGEGSRLTVL.

This rearrangement joins TRBV14 to TRBJ2-7; D is unresolved. The V end was cut by 4 bases, the J end by 3 bases, with 10 bases between. The CDR3 covers 13 residues. The germline V gene encodes CDR1 SGHDN and CDR2 FVKESK. The CDR3 spells CASSPVGGYEQYF. DNA of the CDR3: TGTGCCAGCAGCCCCGTAGGTGGCTACGAGCAGTACTTC.

The gene calls are TRBV5-1 and TRBJ1-1; maybe TRBD1 (5 bases). Germline V gives CDR1 SGHRS, CDR2 YFSETQ. This CDR3 is built from 15 residues. Trimming pared 0 bases from V and 1 base from J, leaving 10 bases between. In DNA, the CDR3 is TGCGCCAGCAGCTTGGTAACAGGTTCGAACACTGAAGCTTTCTTT. It specifies CASSLVTGSNTEAFF.

This chain joins TRBV2 and TRBJ1-5; 8 bases align to TRBD1. The CDR3 has 14 amino acids. Germline V gene lookup returns CDR1 SNHLY and CDR2 FYNNEI. J gave up 6 bases and V 3 bases, and 4 bases lay outside the gene matches. CDR3 nucleotides: TGTGCCAGCAGTGACGGACAGGGATTTCAGCCCCAGCATTTT. Protein sequence: CASSDGQGFQPQHF.

This rearrangement joins TRBV18 to TRBJ2-1; maybe TRBD2 (5 bases). The CDR3 length is 18 residues. Germline V gene sequence: CDR1 KGHSH, CDR2 LQKENI. V dropped 2 bases and J dropped 0 bases, with 17 bases sitting between them. The CDR3 coding sequence is TGTGCCAGCTCACCAATTCTTGGCGGGCGGAGCTCCTACAATGAGCAGTTCTTC. This sequence encodes CASSPILGGRSSYNEQFF.